The 19 T cell receptor beta chains listed next were all sequenced from one sample in a study of tumor-infiltrating lymphocytes in primary liver carcinoma (dated by TCRdb to about 2017). Blood RNA was extracted from unsorted whole blood using TRIzol reagent, and germline DNA was obtained with the DNeasy Blood & Tissue kit. Sequencing instrument: Illumina HiSeq 2500. Starting from approximately 0.5 ug total RNA, TCRbeta-specific cDNA was produced by reverse transcription with a constant-region primer and ProtoScript II reverse transcriptase. The TCRbeta libraries were prepared through three rounds of nested multiplex PCR following a slightly modified ARM-PCR procedure. Multiplex TRBV1-TRBV30 forward primers and a Cbeta reverse primer were used in the first two PCR rounds, each of which was run for approximately 9 cycles. In TCRdb, the public reads were trimmed at Q25 with fastp and aligned with MiXCR, with productive beta chains retained. Identical CDR3 protein sequences are pooled into one entry, listed with their most common genes and DNA. Within this sample are 300,000 to 400,000 distinct CDR3 sequences, with less than 75% of them counted one time only. The top ten hold roughly 9% of the sample.

Sequencing used peripheral blood. These receptors came from a man in his forties with primary liver carcinoma and hepatitis B virus infection.

A remark on this clonotype: A read error may explain this, as a much larger clone is one base away. V and J are TRBV29-1 and TRBJ2-3, with 10 bases that match TRBD2. Per the germline V gene, CDR1 is SQVTM and CDR2 is ANQGSEA. This CDR3 region has 14 residues. CDR3 protein: CNVDPSGSSNTQYF. DNA of the CDR3: TGCAACGTTGACCCTAGCGGGAGTTCGAATACGCAGTATTTT.

Of note for this clonotype: A much larger clone lies a single base off, so this may be a read error. V usage is TRBV5-1 and J usage is TRBJ2-7; no firm D call. The CDR3 totals 13 residues. The germline CDR1 and CDR2 sequences are SGHRS and YFSETQ. The CDR3 protein is CAISSNPFYEQYF. CDR3 DNA: TGCGCCATCAGCTCGAACCCGTTCTACGAGCAGTACTTC.

In regard to this clonotype: Given the absence of the conserved phenylalanine or tryptophan at the CDR3 end, a read error is likely. The gene calls are TRBV11-1 and TRBJ2-3, with 7 bases fitting TRBD2. Germline V CDR1 and CDR2: SGHAT, FQDESV (reference sequence). The CDR3 is 16 residues long. The CDR3 spells CASSPLGLAVRDTQYL. CDR3 in DNA: TGTGCAAGCAGCCCCTTGGGCCTAGCGGTGAGGGATACGCAGTATCTT.

For this clonotype: Likely a read error: the CDR3 ends without its conserved phenylalanine or tryptophan. The chain combines TRBV7-9 with TRBJ2-3; D is possibly TRBD1 (6 bases). V lost 11 bases to trimming and J lost 1 base, with 19 bases between them. Germline V gene sequence: CDR1 SEHNR, CDR2 FQNEAQ (reference sequence). The CDR3 length is 15 residues. In DNA form, the CDR3 reads TGTGCCGGTGGTAGTTGGGGGCTGGGCACAGATACGCAGTATTAT. As protein: CAGGSWGLGTDTQYY.

Turning to this clonotype: The junction differs from germline at one of its ends, possibly a read error. The chain couples TRBV12-3 or TRBV12-4 to TRBJ2-1; 9 nucleotides line up with TRBD2. The CDR3 consists of 18 residues. The CDR3 spells CASSLRPGISGGYNEPFF. The CDR3 DNA is TGTGCCAGCAGTCTGAGACCCGGGATTAGCGGGGGCTACAATGAGCCGTTCTTC.

The rearrangement uses TRBV30 and TRBJ1-5; the D gene is possibly TRBD1 (5 bases). CDR1 is GTSNPN and CDR2 is SVGIG in the germline V gene (reference sequence). Trimming removed 2 bases from V and 4 bases from J, with 12 bases in between. CDR3 size: 14 residues. CDR3 region: CAWSQGYGNQPQHF. CDR3 DNA: TGTGCCTGGAGTCAGGGATATGGGAATCAGCCCCAGCATTTT.

With regard to this clonotype: Being one base from a much bigger clone, this may be a read error. It is likely a read error, because the conserved phenylalanine at the end of the CDR3 is missing. The chain combines TRBV5-6 with TRBJ2-1; 7 nucleotides align to TRBD2. Trimming at V came to 3 bases and at J to 5 bases, leaving 8 bases not matched to a gene. Germline-derived CDR1 and CDR2 are SGHDT and YYEEEE. The CDR3 loop spans 15 amino acids. CDR3 protein: CASSWGDYLHNEQFS. In DNA form, the CDR3 reads TGTGCCAGCAGCTGGGGGGACTACCTCCACAATGAGCAGTTCTCC.

Comments on this clonotype: One junction end does not reproduce the germline sequence, and a read error may be involved. This chain joins TRBV12-3 or TRBV12-4 and TRBJ2-3, with TRBD2 identical over 16 bases. The CDR3 length is 18 residues. The CDR3 here is CPSSSGTSGRVPTDTQYF. Written as DNA, the CDR3 is TGTCCCAGCAGCTCCGGGACTAGCGGGAGGGTACCTACAGATACGCAGTATTTT.

Turning to this clonotype: One end of the junction is discordant with germline, which a read error may explain. V is TRBV6-2 or TRBV6-3 and J is TRBJ2-1; the D gene could be TRBD1 or TRBD2 (5 bases each). The CDR3 covers 16 residues. The germline gives CDR1 MNHEY, CDR2 SVGEGT. CDR3 bases: TGTGACAGCAACCTATCCGGGGCGAGATCCTACAATGAGCAGTTCTTC. Translating gives CDSNLSGARSYNEQFF.

The table lists this clonotype with a count of one. A read error is possible here, since a much larger clone lies one base away. This chain connects TRBV29-1 to TRBJ2-1; weak D call: TRBD2 (5 bases). CDR3 length: 11 residues. Germline V gene data show CDR1 as SQVTM and CDR2 as ANQGSEA. The CDR3 reads CSTREANVQFF. DNA for the CDR3: TGCAGCACCCGGGAAGCCAATGTGCAGTTCTTC.

As for this clonotype: A much larger clone lies one base from this, so it may be a read error. The J gene is TRBJ2-7, the V gene TRBV10-3; 8 bases are shared with TRBD2. The CDR3 loop spans 14 amino acids. Trimming cost V 10 bases and J 2 bases; bases outside gene matches: 10. The V gene's germline CDR1 is ENHRY and CDR2 SYGVKD. The CDR3 coding sequence is TGTGCCACCGACGACGGGAGGGCAGCCTACGAGCAGTACTTC. It translates to CATDDGRAAYEQYF.

This clonotype was recorded only once. At one end the junction does not follow the germline gene, possibly because of a read error. The gene calls are TRBV29-1 and TRBJ2-1; 12 bases agree with TRBD2. Germline loops: CDR1 SQVTM, CDR2 ANQGSEA. The CDR3 covers 13 residues. DNA for the CDR3: TGTAGCGGGGGGACTAGCGGGTTCAATGAGCAGTCCTTC. It specifies CSGGTSGFNEQSF.

Points on this clonotype: This is likely a read error, given that the CDR3 carries no conserved phenylalanine or tryptophan at its end. The chain has TRBV4-3 and TRBJ2-7, with D perhaps matching TRBD1 or TRBD2 (5 bases each). The CDR3 is made up of 13 amino acids. The V gene's germline CDR1 is LGHNA and CDR2 YSLEER. The V gene lost 3 bases and the J gene lost 7 bases, with 13 bases spanning the gap. Here the CDR3 DNA reads TGCGCCAGCAGCCAGCGTTACGAGGGGGAGCAGTACTTA. This translates into CASSQRYEGEQYL.

Points on this clonotype: This may arise from a read error, as a much more abundant clone is one base away. This is likely a read error, given that the CDR3 carries no conserved phenylalanine or tryptophan at its end. The genes are TRBV29-1 and TRBJ2-7; D not certain. In germline, CDR1 is SQVTM, CDR2 ANQGSEA. V lost 7 bases and J 2 bases, leaving 9 bases between the germline ends. The CDR3 runs to 11 residues. CDR3 DNA sequence: TGCAGCGCCCGAGTGGCCTACGAGCAGTACCTC. This translates into CSARVAYEQYL.

This clonotype was seen ten or more times. The V gene is TRBV6-5, the J gene TRBJ1-6; TRBD1 might be the D (6 bases). CDR3 length: 12 amino acids. V was trimmed by 8 bases and J by 14 bases, leaving 16 bases between them. The V gene's germline CDR1 is MNHEY and CDR2 SVGAGI. This CDR3 is CASRDTFFALHF. The CDR3 bases are TGTGCCAGCCGGGACACTTTTTTTGCCCTCCACTTT.

The chain recombines TRBV5-4 with TRBJ2-5, with a tentative D call TRBD2 (8 bases). V was clipped by 1 base and J by 1 base, with 17 bases between them. The CDR3 length is 17 residues. CDR1 is SGHNT and CDR2 is YYREEE in the germline V gene (reference sequence). CDR3 DNA: TGTGCCAGCAGCTTGAGGGGGCGGGGGGCGGTCCAAGAGACCCAGTACTTC. Its translation is CASSLRGRGAVQETQYF.

The sample holds a few counts of this clonotype. The V call is TRBV5-1, the J call TRBJ2-1; possible D gene TRBD1, 6 bases. Trimming removed 4 bases at V and 5 bases at J, with 13 bases between. CDR3 length equals 14 residues. Germline-derived CDR1 and CDR2 are SGHRS and YFSETQ. CDR3 sequence reads: CASSLRDNNNEQFF. The CDR3 region has the DNA TGCGCCAGCAGCCTACGGGACAACAACAATGAGCAGTTCTTC.

In regard to this clonotype: The junction does not match germline at one end; this may be a read error. The J gene is TRBJ2-2, the V gene TRBV12-3 or TRBV12-4; D gene unclear. This CDR3 contains 15 residues. The CDR3 sequence: CARSLDISNTGELFF. CDR3 in DNA: TGTGCCAGGAGTTTAGACATATCGAACACCGGGGAGCTGTTTTTT.

Only a few counts were recorded for this clonotype. This may be a read error, as it is one base from a much larger clone. This sequence joins TRBV12-3 or TRBV12-4 and TRBJ2-3; weak D call: TRBD2 (6 bases). Between the trimmed V and J ends, which lost 7 bases and 4 bases, there was a span of 18 bases. The CDR3 covers 15 residues. The CDR3 DNA reads TGTGCCAGCACCATCTCTCCGGGAGTCTCAGATACGCAGTATTTT. Protein product: CASTISPGVSDTQYF.